The rows below give T cell receptor beta chains drawn from one sample of a study of blood T cell repertoires in COVID-19. Here immunoSEQ multiplex PCR was the method, and the copy in TCRdb shows in-frame clones only, minus some. The sample lists under 250,000 clones, around 87% occurring once. The sample was peripheral blood. Every receptor here comes from a woman aged 70-85 years with active or convalescent COVID-19. Each CDR3 is given with its conserved first and last residue. The D gene is left open where the match is weak. Size tells how often a clone was seen (once, few, many) or the class of an expanded clone, and some rows leave it out.

clone_size	v_call	j_call	cdr3_length	d_call	cdr3_aa	cdr3_nt
NA	TRBV9	TRBJ2-7	14	NA	CASSPGQLLREQYF	TGTGCCAGCAGTCCCGGACAGCTACTACGAGAACAGTACTTC
NA	TRBV4-3	TRBJ1-4	15	NA	CASSQGGQFNEKLFF	TGCGCCAGCAGCCAAGGTGGGCAGTTTAATGAAAAACTGTTTTTT
NA	TRBV19	TRBJ2-5	16	NA	CASSLLLGGFQETQYF	TGTGCCAGTAGCCTCCTCCTGGGGGGTTTCCAAGAGACCCAGTACTTC
NA	TRBV2	TRBJ2-2	14	NA	CASSEEGWTGELFF	TGTGCCAGCAGTGAGGAGGGGTGGACCGGGGAGCTGTTTTTT
once	TRBV9	TRBJ2-7	15	TRBD2	CASSPTDSGDYEQYF	TGTGCCAGCAGCCCGACGGATAGCGGGGACTACGAGCAGTACTTC
NA	TRBV3-1/TRBV3-2	TRBJ1-2	15	TRBD1	CASSQARGQGYGYTF	TGTGCCAGCAGCCAAGCTAGGGGGCAAGGCTATGGCTACACCTTC
NA	TRBV7-9	TRBJ1-6	14	TRBD1	CASSLEGARSPLHF	TGTGCCAGCAGCTTAGAGGGGGCGCGATCACCCCTCCACTTT
NA	TRBV27	TRBJ2-1	14	NA	CASTRRGSYNEQFF	TGTGCCAGCACCCGAAGGGGGTCCTACAATGAGCAGTTCTTC
NA	TRBV3-1/TRBV3-2	TRBJ2-3	16	TRBD1	CASSQSDRGLTDTQYF	TGTGCCAGCAGCCAAAGTGACAGGGGGCTTACAGATACGCAGTATTTT
NA	TRBV6-5	TRBJ1-3	16	TRBD1	CASSYSGTVSGNTIYF	TGTGCCAGCAGTTACTCCGGGACAGTCTCTGGAAACACCATATATTTT
few	TRBV7-2	TRBJ1-2	15	TRBD1	CASILDRERHYGYTF	TGTGCCAGCATCCTAGACAGGGAACGGCACTATGGCTACACCTTC
NA	TRBV5-6	TRBJ1-5	14	TRBD1	CASSYGQGRQPQHF	TGTGCCAGCAGCTACGGACAGGGACGACAGCCCCAGCATTTT
NA	TRBV5-4	TRBJ1-3	15	TRBD1	CASSLGGQGANTIYF	TGTGCCAGCAGCTTGGGGGGACAGGGCGCAAACACCATATATTTT
NA	TRBV27	TRBJ1-2	16	TRBD1	CASSTDREVRISGYTF	TGTGCCAGCAGTACGGACAGGGAAGTTCGTATATCTGGCTACACCTTC
NA	TRBV5-1	TRBJ2-1	15	NA	CASSSGHNLDNEQFF	TGCGCCAGCAGCTCGGGACACAATCTAGACAATGAGCAGTTCTTC
NA	TRBV5-4	TRBJ2-5	16	NA	CASSLALGELQETQYF	TGTGCCAGCAGCTTGGCCCTTGGGGAGTTGCAAGAGACCCAGTACTTC
NA	TRBV19	TRBJ2-2	11	NA	CASSRAGELFF	TGTGCCAGTAGTCGAGCCGGGGAGCTGTTTTTT
NA	TRBV9	TRBJ2-7	16	TRBD1	CASSPTGQGSGGEQYF	TGTGCCAGCAGCCCCACGGGACAGGGGTCCGGGGGCGAGCAGTACTTC
NA	TRBV25-1	TRBJ2-3	15	NA	CASSELGGGTDTQYF	TGTGCCAGCAGTGAACTAGGAGGAGGTACAGATACGCAGTATTTT
NA	TRBV29-1	TRBJ1-5	13	TRBD1	CSVVTGVGEPQHF	TGCAGCGTCGTCACAGGGGTAGGGGAGCCCCAGCATTTT
NA	TRBV7-6	TRBJ1-6	17	TRBD1	CACLRTGESSYNSPLHF	TGTGCCTGCCTTCGGACAGGGGAGAGCTCCTATAATTCACCCCTCCACTTT
NA	TRBV3-1/TRBV3-2	TRBJ1-6	16	NA	CASSPPGTGNNSPLHF	TGTGCCAGCAGCCCGCCCGGGACTGGGAATAATTCACCCCTCCACTTT
NA	TRBV3-1/TRBV3-2	TRBJ1-5	14	NA	CASSPGARNQPQHF	TGTGCCAGCAGCCCAGGGGCGCGCAATCAGCCCCAGCATTTT
NA	TRBV7-9	TRBJ1-1	13	NA	CASAMRLNTEAFF	TGTGCCAGCGCCATGCGATTGAACACTGAAGCTTTCTTT
NA	TRBV5-4	TRBJ2-5	15	NA	CASSRPGRIGETQYF	TGTGCCAGCAGCCGGCCAGGGCGGATAGGGGAGACCCAGTACTTC
NA	TRBV7-3	TRBJ2-1	13	TRBD1	CASSSGQVNEQFF	TGTGCCAGCAGCTCCGGACAGGTCAATGAGCAGTTCTTC
NA	TRBV6-5	TRBJ1-1	13	NA	CASREIMNTEAFF	TGTGCCAGCAGGGAGATCATGAACACTGAAGCTTTCTTT
NA	TRBV7-2	TRBJ2-3	14	NA	CASSFRGIPDTQYF	TGTGCCAGCAGCTTTAGGGGCATCCCAGATACGCAGTATTTT
NA	TRBV6-4	TRBJ2-3	14	NA	CASSDRGRGDTQYF	TGTGCCAGCAGTGACAGGGGGCGGGGAGATACGCAGTATTTT
once	TRBV7-2	TRBJ1-4	15	TRBD1	CASSRYRDSFEKLFF	TGTGCCAGCAGCCGTTACCGGGACAGTTTTGAAAAACTGTTTTTT
NA	TRBV6-5	TRBJ1-5	13	NA	CASNHGTNQPQHF	TGTGCCAGCAACCATGGCACAAATCAGCCCCAGCATTTT
NA	TRBV18	TRBJ1-5	13	NA	CASSPGEGQPQHF	TGTGCCAGCTCGCCAGGGGAGGGACAGCCCCAGCATTTT
NA	TRBV15	TRBJ2-2	15	TRBD1	CATSRVPGGTGELFF	TGTGCCACCAGCAGAGTGCCAGGGGGCACCGGGGAGCTGTTTTTT
NA	TRBV10-3	TRBJ1-3	18	TRBD1	CAITKNPGGANSGNTIYF	TGTGCCATCACCAAAAATCCAGGGGGCGCCAACTCTGGAAACACCATATATTTT
NA	TRBV7-9	TRBJ1-2	14	TRBD1	CASSFSTGSEGYTF	TGTGCCAGCAGCTTCTCGACAGGGTCTGAAGGCTACACCTTC
NA	TRBV6-5	TRBJ2-1	16	NA	CASSYSGRATDNEQFF	TGTGCCAGCAGTTACTCCGGGCGGGCGACGGACAATGAGCAGTTCTTC
few	TRBV7-2	TRBJ1-3	14	NA	CASSTMSSGNTIYF	TGTGCCAGCAGCACCATGAGCTCTGGAAACACCATATATTTT
NA	TRBV18	TRBJ2-4	16	TRBD1	CASSPPGQGGKNIQYF	TGTGCCAGCTCACCTCCCGGACAGGGCGGCAAAAACATTCAGTACTTC
NA	TRBV6-6	TRBJ1-2	16	NA	CASGWTVGRVNYGYTF	TGTGCCAGCGGCTGGACAGTCGGAAGGGTAAACTATGGCTACACCTTC
NA	TRBV6-5	TRBJ1-6	15	TRBD1	CASSYGQGLGSPLHF	TGTGCCAGCAGTTACGGACAGGGTTTGGGCTCACCCCTCCACTTT
NA	TRBV11-3	TRBJ2-1	15	TRBD2	CASSLGRGDYNEQFF	TGTGCCAGCAGCTTAGGACGGGGGGACTACAATGAGCAGTTCTTC
NA	TRBV5-4	TRBJ1-2	14	TRBD1	CASSLGQGVVGYTF	TGTGCCAGCAGCCTAGGACAGGGGGTCGTAGGCTACACCTTC
once	TRBV5-4	TRBJ1-2	13	TRBD1	CASSDTGDYGYTF	TGTGCCAGCAGTGATACAGGGGACTATGGCTACACCTTC
NA	TRBV3-1/TRBV3-2	TRBJ2-7	14	NA	CASSHWDKPYEQYF	TGTGCCAGCAGCCACTGGGACAAACCCTACGAGCAGTACTTC
NA	TRBV10-3	TRBJ2-1	14	TRBD2	CATGATSGYNEQFF	TGTGCCACCGGGGCAACTAGCGGATACAATGAGCAGTTCTTC
NA	TRBV6-2/TRBV6-3	TRBJ1-1	13	NA	CASSYLSTVEAFF	TGTGCCAGCAGTTACCTATCGACAGTTGAAGCTTTCTTT
once	TRBV18	TRBJ1-6	16	TRBD1	CASSPGQPHVEGPLHF	TGTGCCAGCTCACCGGGACAGCCCCACGTTGAAGGGCCCCTCCACTTT
NA	TRBV29-1	TRBJ2-5	13	TRBD1	CRVTGGSQETQYF	TGCAGGGTCACAGGGGGCAGCCAAGAGACCCAGTACTTC
NA	TRBV5-1	TRBJ1-1	14	NA	CASSFPGERTEAFF	TGCGCCAGCAGCTTCCCGGGTGAGCGCACTGAAGCTTTCTTT
NA	TRBV11-2	TRBJ2-5	11	NA	CASSPEETQYF	TGTGCCAGCAGCCCGGAAGAGACCCAGTACTTC
NA	TRBV25-1	TRBJ1-2	16	TRBD1	CASSFPTGQGNYGYTF	TGTGCCAGCAGTTTTCCTACGGGACAGGGCAACTATGGCTACACCTTC
NA	TRBV19	TRBJ2-4	15	TRBD2	CASSISLAASNIQYF	TGTGCCAGTAGTATTTCGCTAGCGGCTTCAAACATTCAGTACTTC
NA	TRBV10-1	TRBJ1-5	13	NA	CASSERINQPQHF	TGCGCCAGCAGTGAGCGTATTAATCAGCCCCAGCATTTT
NA	TRBV6-2/TRBV6-3	TRBJ1-1	11	NA	CASSYGQSAFF	TGTGCCAGCAGTTACGGGCAGAGTGCTTTCTTT
NA	TRBV5-1	TRBJ1-2	15	NA	CASSKEQGLLDGYTF	TGCGCCAGCAGCAAAGAACAGGGTCTCCTCGATGGCTACACCTTC
few	TRBV5-6	TRBJ1-5	16	TRBD1	CASSLGTGGRNQPQHF	TGTGCCAGCAGCTTGGGGACAGGGGGCCGCAATCAGCCCCAGCATTTT
few	TRBV3-1/TRBV3-2	TRBJ2-5	16	TRBD2	CASSSFRGTREETQYF	TGTGCCAGCAGCTCTTTCCGAGGGACTAGGGAAGAGACCCAGTACTTC